The 10 T cell receptor beta chains below were found in one sample sequenced in a study of early T cells in non-severe SARS-CoV-2 infection. TCRdb analysed the 5' RACE reads with MiXCR anew, one entry per CDR3 protein. The sample holds about 69,000 distinct CDR3 sequences; roughly 9.4% are singletons and the top ten take under 7%. The sample taken for sequencing was whole blood. The receptors were sampled from an adult who was a healthcare worker with PCR-confirmed SARS-CoV-2 infection or an uninfected control (not recorded which).

V is TRBV30 and J is TRBJ1-1; TRBD1 is a possible D gene (6 bases). Trimming removed 0 bases from V and 4 bases from J, with 9 bases in between. The germline CDR1 and CDR2 sequences are GTSNPN and SVGIG (reference sequence). CDR3 size: 13 residues. The DNA of the CDR3 is TGTGCCTGGAGTGTAGGGGGGGTCACTGAAGCTTTCTTT. It specifies CAWSVGGVTEAFF. Looking up the rest from reference TRBV30 and TRBJ1-1 gives the full variable domain: SQTIHQWPATLVQPVGSPLSLECTVEGTSNPNLYWYRQAAGRGLQLLFYSVGIGQISSEVPQNLSASRPQDRQFILSSKKLLLSDSGFYLCAWSVGGVTEAFFGQGTRLTVV.

In its sample, this clonotype was seen a few times. The chain has TRBV5-1 and TRBJ1-1, with D perhaps matching TRBD1 (5 bases). Trimming removed 4 bases at V and 1 base at J, with 11 bases between. The CDR3 is 14 amino acids. Germline CDR1 and CDR2: SGHRS and YFSETQ. The CDR3 DNA follows: TGCGCCAGCAGCACACAAACAGGGAACACTGAAGCTTTCTTT. Translated, it gives CASSTQTGNTEAFF.

This chain links TRBV7-6 with TRBJ2-3; a weak D match, TRBD2 (5 bases). With 3 bases removed from V and 2 bases from J, the gap between germline ends came to 9 bases. Looked up from germline, CDR1 is SGHVS and CDR2 is FNYEAQ. CDR3 size: 14 residues. The CDR3 region has the DNA TGTGCCAGCAGCTTGAGCGGAGCCACAGATACGCAGTATTTT. It codes for CASSLSGATDTQYF.

The chain combines TRBV7-6 with TRBJ2-1; a possible D gene is TRBD1 (5 bases). V lost 1 base and J 7 bases, leaving 5 bases between the germline ends. Looked up from germline, CDR1 is SGHVS and CDR2 is FNYEAQ. The CDR3 has 12 residues. The CDR3 DNA reads TGTGCCAGCAGCTTAGAGGGGAATGAGCAGTTCTTC. It encodes CASSLEGNEQFF. Full variable domain (remainder filled in from reference TRBV7-6 and TRBJ2-1): GAGVSQSPRYKVTKRGQDVALRCDPISGHVSLYWYRQALGQGPEFLTYFNYEAQQDKSGLPNDRFSAERPEGSISTLTIQRTEQRDSAMYRCASSLEGNEQFFGPGTRLTVL.

V usage is TRBV3-1 and J usage is TRBJ1-3; D unclear. There are 16 residues in the CDR3. Germline V gene sequence: CDR1 LGHDT, CDR2 YNNKEL (reference sequence). V shed 2 bases and J shed 0 bases, with 11 bases lying between them. CDR3 nucleotide sequence: TGTGCCAGCAGCCAACCCGGACGGGGCTCTGGAAACACCATATATTTT. Its protein product is CASSQPGRGSGNTIYF.

This chain joins TRBV24-1 and TRBJ2-1, with D tentatively TRBD2 (6 bases). The CDR3 spans 13 residues. Trimming left V 2 bases short and J 7 bases short, with 8 bases between. Per germline, CDR1 KGHDR and CDR2 SFDVKD. This CDR3 reads CATSDSLANEQFF. The DNA of the CDR3 is TGTGCCACCAGTGATTCACTAGCAAATGAGCAGTTCTTC.

The chain is built from TRBV29-1 and TRBJ2-3, with 14 bases aligning to TRBD2. Looked up from germline, CDR1 is SQVTM and CDR2 is ANQGSEA. This CDR3 is 13 amino acids long. V shed 7 bases and J 6 bases; nucleotides not matched to a gene: 3. The CDR3 coding sequence is TGCAGCGCTGGGACTAGCGGGAGCGATACGCAGTATTTT. Its translation: CSAGTSGSDTQYF.

This clonotype was found many times. The chain joins TRBV29-1 to TRBJ2-3, with 9 bases matching TRBD2. CDR3 length: 15 amino acids. Losses at the gene ends were 1 base for V and 4 bases for J; bases not matched to a gene: 6. Germline-derived CDR1 and CDR2 are SQVTM and ANQGSEA. The CDR3 reads CSVEGLAGPPDTQYF. In DNA, the CDR3 is TGCAGCGTTGAAGGGCTAGCGGGGCCCCCAGATACGCAGTATTTT.

The V gene is TRBV7-6, the J gene TRBJ2-3; weak D call: TRBD2 (6 bases). CDR1 SGHVS and CDR2 FNYEAQ come from the germline V gene. The V end was cut by 0 bases, the J end by 5 bases, with 9 bases between. This CDR3 spans 14 amino acids. In DNA, the CDR3 is TGTGCCAGCAGCTTAGCGGGGGGTCAAGATACGCAGTATTTT. It encodes CASSLAGGQDTQYF.

The chain recombines TRBV5-4 with TRBJ1-2, with 7 bases aligning to TRBD1. This CDR3 spans 18 amino acids. The trim removed 4 bases at V and 0 bases at J, leaving 15 bases unmatched. Germline lookup yields CDR1 SGHNT and CDR2 YYREEE (reference sequence). The CDR3 DNA is TGTGCCAGCAGCCCAAGACAGGGAACTTCCCTCCCTAACTATGGCTACACCTTC. This codes for CASSPRQGTSLPNYGYTF.